This TCR beta chain was recovered during a study of T cells after yellow fever vaccination. Notes on the study in general: CD4 and CD8 compartments shared a small share of clonotypes, likely from convergent recombination.

The CDR3 has 14 amino acids. Germline V CDR1 and CDR2: MNHNS, SASEGT. The V gene end was trimmed by 4 bases and the J gene end by 0 bases; junction bases not matched to a gene: 1. TCRdb re-called the 5' RACE reads through MiXCR, storing one row per CDR3 protein. The sample shows some 300,000 distinct CDR3 sequences, roughly 7.5% of them seen only once. In regard to this clonotype: Antigen: not known.

The chain links TRBV6-1 to TRBJ2-7; 9 nucleotides agree with TRBD1. The receptor was isolated from a man aged 18 to 30 who received the YFV17D yellow fever vaccine. This material consisted of PBMCs, taken about 41 days after the first yellow fever vaccination. The CDR3 coding sequence is TGTGCCAGCAGTGGACAGGGGGTCTCCTACGAGCAGTACTTC. Translation gives CASSGQGVSYEQYF.